The 30 T cell receptor beta chains below come from one sample, sequenced in a study of identical twins. TCRdb re-called the 5' RACE reads with MiXCR, one entry per CDR3 protein. The top ten clones hold roughly 3% of a sample with about 570,000 distinct CDR3 sequences, just under 10% of them seen once. A further study also used this sample, focusing on yellow fever vaccine responses in identical twins.

The material sequenced was PBMCs. All receptors come from a woman under 30 in good health.

Only a few counts were recorded for this clonotype. DNA for the CDR3: TGCGCCAGCAGCTTTCCGGGACAATCGACTGAAGCTTTCTTT. Its translation is CASSFPGQSTEAFF. The rearrangement links TRBV5-1 to TRBJ1-1, with D tentatively TRBD1 (6 bases). This CDR3 region has 14 residues. The germline V gene encodes CDR1 SGHRS and CDR2 YFSETQ. Trimming stripped 2 bases from V and 5 bases from J, with 13 bases between.

There are many counts of this clonotype. The chain joins TRBV10-3 to TRBJ2-1, with D possibly being TRBD1 (8 bases). CDR1 ENHRY and CDR2 SYGVKD come from the germline V gene. The ends were cut back, 3 bases at V and 8 bases at J, with 17 bases in the middle. The CDR3 runs 15 residues. The CDR3 DNA is TGTGCCATCAGTGACCTCTCTACAGGGGGGGATGAGCAGTTCTTC. Its protein product is CAISDLSTGGDEQFF.

This clonotype was seen a few times. The gene calls are TRBV20-1 and TRBJ2-7; 8 bases are shared with TRBD2. J was trimmed by 6 bases and V by 5 bases; bases with no gene match: 9. The CDR3 covers 13 residues. CDR1 is DFQATT, CDR2 SNEGSKA, per germline (reference sequence). CDR3: CSAQTSARGEQYF. For the CDR3, the DNA is TGCAGTGCTCAGACTAGCGCTCGTGGCGAGCAGTACTTC.

This chain joins TRBV5-1 and TRBJ2-2, with 10 positions matching TRBD2. Per germline, CDR1 SGHRS and CDR2 YFSETQ. The CDR3 totals 19 residues. Germline trimming cut 0 bases from V and 0 bases from J; bases unmatched to any gene: 8. The CDR3 DNA reads TGCGCCAGCAGCTTGGTGTCCCCTAGCGGGGGAGCGAACACCGGGGAGCTGTTTTTT. Translation gives CASSLVSPSGGANTGELFF.

The chain joins TRBV20-1 to TRBJ2-3; 9 bases match TRBD2. This CDR3 has 15 residues. The germline gives CDR1 DFQATT, CDR2 SNEGSKA (reference sequence). The ends lost 6 bases at V and 5 bases at J; junction bases unmatched: 12. The CDR3 is CSALKPAGGRDTQYF. The CDR3 region has the DNA TGCAGTGCGCTCAAGCCAGCGGGGGGACGAGATACGCAGTATTTT.

This clonotype showed up just a few times. This chain uses TRBV12-3 or TRBV12-4 with TRBJ1-4, with TRBD1 matching over 8 bases. The V gene end was trimmed by 5 bases and the J gene end by 4 bases; junction bases not matched to a gene: 6. The CDR3 runs to 15 residues. DNA of the CDR3: TGTGCCAGCAGTCCCCAGGGGGCTTTTAATGAAAAACTGTTTTTT. It is translated as CASSPQGAFNEKLFF.

This chain links TRBV28 with TRBJ2-7; D possibly corresponds to TRBD1 (6 bases). The germline gives CDR1 MDHEN, CDR2 SYDVKM. The CDR3 runs 12 residues. Trimming pared 8 bases from V and 7 bases from J, leaving 15 bases between. Here the CDR3 DNA reads TGTGCCAGCCCCGGACAGTCCGGGGAGCAGTACTTC. This codes for CASPGQSGEQYF.

This clonotype has a handful of counts. This rearrangement joins TRBV30 to TRBJ2-3; weak D call: TRBD2 (5 bases). Germline loops: CDR1 GTSNPN, CDR2 SVGIG (reference sequence). The CDR3 covers 16 residues. V was shortened by 2 bases and J by 3 bases, with 18 bases between the two germline ends. The CDR3 region is CAWSIKTQRWTDTQYF. The CDR3 nucleotides read TGTGCCTGGAGTATAAAGACTCAGCGGTGGACAGATACGCAGTATTTT. The full variable domain, rest sourced from reference TRBV30 and TRBJ2-3, is SQTIHQWPATLVQPVGSPLSLECTVEGTSNPNLYWYRQAAGRGLQLLFYSVGIGQISSEVPQNLSASRPQDRQFILSSKKLLLSDSGFYLCAWSIKTQRWTDTQYFGPGTRLTVL.

The chain uses TRBV5-1 and TRBJ2-3, with D perhaps TRBD2 (5 bases). Germline V gene sequence: CDR1 SGHRS, CDR2 YFSETQ. There are 17 residues in the CDR3. Trimming stripped 1 base from V and 4 bases from J, with 19 bases between. This CDR3 is CASSLNAGPVRADTQYF. DNA of the CDR3: TGCGCCAGCAGCTTGAATGCAGGCCCTGTGAGGGCAGATACGCAGTATTTT.

Many counts were recorded for this clonotype. J is TRBJ2-1 and V is TRBV5-1; D might be TRBD1 (6 bases). V was shortened by 5 bases and J by 2 bases, with 17 bases between the two germline ends. Germline assignment: CDR1 SGHRS and CDR2 YFSETQ. The CDR3 is made up of 16 amino acids. CDR3 DNA: TGCGCCAGCAGTTCGGCAGGGACAAACGCCTACAATGAGCAGTTCTTC. Protein product: CASSSAGTNAYNEQFF.

In its sample, this clonotype was seen many times. The rearrangement uses TRBV5-4 and TRBJ2-7, with 7 bases identical to TRBD2. V was clipped by 6 bases and J by 2 bases; unmatched bases: 5. Germline values: CDR1 SGHNT, CDR2 YYREEE (reference sequence). This CDR3 is 13 amino acids long. As DNA, the CDR3 is TGTGCCAGCACCGGGGGGAAAACCTACGAGCAGTACTTC. Amino acids: CASTGGKTYEQYF.

This clonotype was found many times. This chain uses TRBV9 with TRBJ1-1, with 9 bases fitting TRBD1. The germline gives CDR1 SGDLS, CDR2 YYNGEE. The CDR3 totals 14 residues. V lost 4 bases, J lost 4 bases, and 5 bases stayed unmatched. CDR3 nucleotides: TGTGCCAGCAGCCCCGACAGGGGGTTCACTGAAGCTTTCTTT. Its protein product is CASSPDRGFTEAFF.

There are many counts of this clonotype. CDR3 residues: CASSQDRQAPKPQHF. CDR3 coding DNA: TGTGCCAGCAGCCAAGACCGCCAAGCGCCAAAGCCCCAGCATTTT. V and J are TRBV3-1 and TRBJ1-5; D gene unclear. V was clipped by 0 bases and J by 8 bases, with 14 bases between them. The CDR3 runs 15 residues. Germline V gene lookup returns CDR1 LGHDT and CDR2 YNNKEL (reference sequence). Full variable domain (missing parts from reference TRBV3-1 and TRBJ1-5): DTAVSQTPKYLVTQMGNDKSIKCEQNLGHDTMYWYKQDSKKFLKIMFSYNNKELIINETVPNRFSPKSPDKAHLNLHINSLELGDSAVYFCASSQDRQAPKPQHFGDGTRLSIL.

This clonotype showed up just a few times. The genes are TRBV15 and TRBJ2-1; tentatively, D is TRBD2 (7 bases). Between the trimmed V and J ends, which lost 9 bases and 7 bases, there was a span of 13 bases. Germline V gives CDR1 LNHNV, CDR2 YYDKDF (reference sequence). This CDR3 has 12 residues. The CDR3 DNA is TGTGCCACGGGGGGGGGCACGAATGAGCAGTTCTTC. This translates into CATGGGTNEQFF.

For this clonotype: A read error may produce the germline difference seen at one junction end. The rearrangement uses TRBV4-3 and TRBJ2-1; D not certain. The CDR3 contains 16 residues. Germline CDR1 reads LGHNA; CDR2 reads YSLEER. The DNA for the CDR3 is TGCGCCAGTAGCCAAGATACAGAACCGGTCTACAATGAGCAGTTCTTC. Translating gives CASSQDTEPVYNEQFF.

The V gene is TRBV19, the J gene TRBJ2-1; D is tentatively TRBD1 or TRBD2 (5 bases each). V gave up 4 bases and J gave up 7 bases, with 14 bases separating them. The CDR3 loop spans 14 amino acids. Germline V gene lookup returns CDR1 LNHDA and CDR2 SQIVND (reference sequence). DNA of the CDR3: TGTGCCAGTAGTACCGGGACGGCCTTTAATGAGCAGTTCTTC. The encoded protein is CASSTGTAFNEQFF.

The chain couples TRBV27 to TRBJ2-6, with TRBD1 as a possible D gene (6 bases). The V end lost 0 bases, the J end lost 13 bases, and 16 bases lay between the germline ends. The CDR3 is made up of 15 amino acids. Germline values: CDR1 MNHEY, CDR2 SMNVEV (reference sequence). The CDR3 bases are TGTGCCAGCAGTTTATCCGCTGTTCAGACAGGTGTCCTGACTTTC. Protein sequence: CASSLSAVQTGVLTF.

This clonotype was counted only a few times. The V call is TRBV7-2, the J call TRBJ2-3; D is unclear. The germline V gene has CDR1 SGHTA and CDR2 FQGNSA. The CDR3 extends over 13 amino acids. Trimming left V 6 bases short and J 6 bases short, with 13 bases between. The CDR3 DNA reads as TGTGCCAGCAGAAACACGGGCAGCGATACGCAGTATTTT. Amino acids: CASRNTGSDTQYF.

This clonotype was seen a handful of times. The CDR3 DNA sequence: TGCAGTGCTACCTGGGGAGGACAGGGCCCCTACAATGAGCAGTTCTTC. This gives the protein CSATWGGQGPYNEQFF. V and J are TRBV20-1 and TRBJ2-1, with 8 bases matching TRBD1. Germline V gene data show CDR1 as DFQATT and CDR2 as SNEGSKA (reference sequence). CDR3 length equals 16 residues. With V trimmed by 4 bases and J by 2 bases, 10 bases remained unmatched.

This clonotype appeared many times. The J gene is TRBJ1-2, the V gene TRBV15; D uncertain. The germline V gene has CDR1 LNHNV and CDR2 YYDKDF (reference sequence). The CDR3 length is 13 residues. With 0 bases removed from V and 8 bases from J, the gap between germline ends came to 10 bases. In nucleotides, the CDR3 is TGTGCCACCAGCAGAGAAAGATTCGGGGGCTACACCTTC. The encoded protein is CATSRERFGGYTF.

V usage is TRBV7-3 and J usage is TRBJ2-2, with D unresolved. Trimming removed 1 base at V and 2 bases at J, with 11 bases between. Germline V gives CDR1 SGHTA, CDR2 FQGTGA. The length of the CDR3 is 16 residues. This CDR3 is CASSLMVASNTGELFF. Written as DNA, the CDR3 is TGTGCCAGCAGCTTAATGGTGGCTTCTAACACCGGGGAGCTGTTTTTT.

There are a few counts of this clonotype. This sequence joins TRBV5-1 and TRBJ2-3; no clear D. The CDR3 is made up of 16 amino acids. Deletions cut 4 bases from V and 2 bases from J, with 17 bases between. Germline lookup yields CDR1 SGHRS and CDR2 YFSETQ. As DNA, the CDR3 is TGCGCCAGCAGCCCTTCGACACATTCGAACACAGATACGCAGTATTTT. Translated: CASSPSTHSNTDTQYF.

The chain combines TRBV20-1 with TRBJ2-7; D perhaps matches TRBD1 (6 bases). The CDR3 loop spans 13 amino acids. Germline CDR1 is DFQATT and CDR2 is SNEGSKA (reference sequence). Trimming took off 6 bases at V and 6 bases at J, with 18 bases between the two ends. The CDR3 region has the DNA TGCAGTGCAGCCCGGGACACTACCGTCGAGCAGTACTTC. Amino acid sequence: CSAARDTTVEQYF.

Many counts were recorded for this clonotype. This chain joins TRBV24-1 and TRBJ2-1; unclear D gene. CDR1 KGHDR and CDR2 SFDVKD come from the germline V gene. This CDR3 has 14 residues. V dropped 3 bases and J dropped 0 bases, with 5 bases sitting between them. CDR3 sequence: CATSDPISYNEQFF. The CDR3 nucleotides are TGTGCCACCAGTGATCCCATCTCCTACAATGAGCAGTTCTTC.

This clonotype was detected many times. The gene calls are TRBV12-3 or TRBV12-4 and TRBJ2-1, with D hard to call. Between the trimmed V and J ends, which lost 6 bases and 5 bases, there was a span of 5 bases. CDR3 size: 11 residues. This CDR3 reads CASSKNNEQFF. For the CDR3, the DNA is TGTGCCAGCAGCAAAAACAATGAGCAGTTCTTC.

This clonotype was found once. This sequence joins TRBV29-1 and TRBJ2-7; 10 nucleotides agree with TRBD1. CDR1 is SQVTM, CDR2 ANQGSEA, per germline. V was clipped by 4 bases and J by 5 bases; unmatched bases: 11. The CDR3 has 15 residues. CDR3 loop: CSVAISGTGVDEQYF. CDR3 nucleotides: TGCAGCGTTGCGATCTCCGGGACAGGGGTTGACGAGCAGTACTTC.

This clonotype has more than one count but fewer than ten. The rearrangement links TRBV18 to TRBJ2-1, with TRBD1 matching over 9 bases. After removal of 1 base from V and 5 bases from J, the junction contained 6 bases not matched to a gene. CDR1 is KGHSH, CDR2 LQKENI, per germline. The CDR3 sequence is 16 residues long. This CDR3 is CASSPLGTGTNNEQFF. CDR3 bases: TGTGCCAGCTCACCACTGGGGACAGGGACTAACAATGAGCAGTTCTTC.

The chain employs TRBV5-1 and TRBJ2-4; 7 nucleotides align to TRBD1. Germline CDR1 is SGHRS and CDR2 is YFSETQ. V trimming: 3 bases; J trimming: 0 bases; junction bases outside the gene matches: 12. This CDR3 region has 18 residues. CDR3 nucleotide sequence: TGCGCCAGCAGCTCGGGACAGAGCCAGTTACTAGCCAAAAACATTCAGTACTTC. Protein: CASSSGQSQLLAKNIQYF. Looking up the rest from reference TRBV5-1 and TRBJ2-4 gives the full variable domain: KAGVTQTPRYLIKTRGQQVTLSCSPISGHRSVSWYQQTPGQGLQFLFEYFSETQRNKGNFPGRFSGRQFSNSRSEMNVSTLELGDSALYLCASSSGQSQLLAKNIQYFGAGTRLSVL.

The chain is built from TRBV6-5 and TRBJ1-2; D gene ambiguous. V was pared by 0 bases and J by 4 bases, with 18 bases between. This CDR3 has 17 amino acids. Germline CDR1 and CDR2: MNHEY and SVGAGI. The CDR3: CASSYSYEGFSPYGYTF. The CDR3 nucleotides read TGTGCCAGCAGTTACTCGTACGAGGGTTTCAGCCCCTATGGCTACACCTTC.

This clonotype was counted only a few times. V usage is TRBV6-5 and J usage is TRBJ1-6; 8 bases fit TRBD1. V shed 2 bases and J 10 bases; nucleotides not matched to a gene: 7. The CDR3 runs 15 residues. CDR1 and CDR2 (germline): MNHEY, SVGAGI. CDR3 amino acids: CASSYAGQGASPLHF. CDR3 nucleotides: TGTGCCAGCAGTTACGCCGGACAGGGAGCCTCACCCCTCCACTTT.